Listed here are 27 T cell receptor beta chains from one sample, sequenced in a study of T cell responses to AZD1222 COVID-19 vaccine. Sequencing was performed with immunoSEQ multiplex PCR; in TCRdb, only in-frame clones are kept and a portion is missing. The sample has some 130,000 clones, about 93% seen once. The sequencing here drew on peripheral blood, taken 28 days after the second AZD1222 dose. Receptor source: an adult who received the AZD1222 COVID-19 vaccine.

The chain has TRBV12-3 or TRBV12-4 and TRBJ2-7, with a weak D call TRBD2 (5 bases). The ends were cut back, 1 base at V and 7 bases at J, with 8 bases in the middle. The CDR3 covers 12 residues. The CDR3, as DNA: TGTGCCAGCAGTTTAGTACGGAGGGAGCAGTACTTC. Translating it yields CASSLVRREQYF.

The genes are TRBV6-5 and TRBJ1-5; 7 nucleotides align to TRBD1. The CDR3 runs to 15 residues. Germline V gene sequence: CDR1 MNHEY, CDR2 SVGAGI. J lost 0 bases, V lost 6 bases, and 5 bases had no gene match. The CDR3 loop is CASSRDSPSNQPQHF. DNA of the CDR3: TGTGCCAGCAGCCGGGACAGCCCTAGCAATCAGCCCCAGCATTTT.

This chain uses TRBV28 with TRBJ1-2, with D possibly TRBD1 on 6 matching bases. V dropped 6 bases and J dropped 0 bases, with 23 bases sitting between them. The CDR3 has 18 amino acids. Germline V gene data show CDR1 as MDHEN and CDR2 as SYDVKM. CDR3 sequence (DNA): TGTGCCAGCAGCCATAGGGACACTAGAATATCCCCTAACTATGGCTACACCTTC. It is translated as CASSHRDTRISPNYGYTF.

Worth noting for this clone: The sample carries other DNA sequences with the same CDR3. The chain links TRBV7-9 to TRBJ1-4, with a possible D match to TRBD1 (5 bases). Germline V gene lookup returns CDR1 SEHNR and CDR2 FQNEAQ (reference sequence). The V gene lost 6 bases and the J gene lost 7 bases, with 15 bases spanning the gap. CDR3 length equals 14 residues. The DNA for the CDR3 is TGTGCCAGCAGTATAGGGCCAGGGAGTGAAAAACTGTTTTTT. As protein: CASSIGPGSEKLFF.

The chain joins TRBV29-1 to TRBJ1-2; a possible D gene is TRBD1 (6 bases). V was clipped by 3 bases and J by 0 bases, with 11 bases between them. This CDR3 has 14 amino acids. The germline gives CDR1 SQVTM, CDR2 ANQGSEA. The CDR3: CSVDRGTTNYGYTF. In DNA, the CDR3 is TGCAGCGTTGACAGGGGCACTACTAACTATGGCTACACCTTC.

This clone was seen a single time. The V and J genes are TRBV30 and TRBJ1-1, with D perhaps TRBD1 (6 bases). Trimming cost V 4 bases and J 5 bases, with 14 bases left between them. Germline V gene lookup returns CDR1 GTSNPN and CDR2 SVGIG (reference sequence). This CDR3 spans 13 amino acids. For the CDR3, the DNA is TGTGCCTGGAACCCAGGGGCTTTAACTGAAGCTTTCTTT. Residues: CAWNPGALTEAFF.

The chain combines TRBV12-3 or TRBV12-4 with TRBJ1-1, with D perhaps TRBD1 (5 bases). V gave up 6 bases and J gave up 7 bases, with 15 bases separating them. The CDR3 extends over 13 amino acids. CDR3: CASSPVQESEAFF. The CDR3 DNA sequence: TGTGCCAGCAGCCCCGTACAGGAAAGTGAAGCTTTCTTT.

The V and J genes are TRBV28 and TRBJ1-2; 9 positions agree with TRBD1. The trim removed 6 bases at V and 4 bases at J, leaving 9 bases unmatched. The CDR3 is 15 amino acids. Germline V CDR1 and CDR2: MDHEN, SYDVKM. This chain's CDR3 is CASSPGTGSLYGYTF. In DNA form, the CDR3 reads TGTGCCAGCAGCCCTGGGACAGGGAGTCTCTATGGCTACACCTTC.

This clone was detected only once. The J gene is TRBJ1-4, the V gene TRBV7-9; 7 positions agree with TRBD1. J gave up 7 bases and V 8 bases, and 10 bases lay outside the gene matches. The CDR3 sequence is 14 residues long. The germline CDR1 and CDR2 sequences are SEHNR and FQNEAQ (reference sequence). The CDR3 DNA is TGTGCCAGCGACGGAGGGGGCGCCGGTGAAAAACTGTTTTTT. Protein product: CASDGGGAGEKLFF.

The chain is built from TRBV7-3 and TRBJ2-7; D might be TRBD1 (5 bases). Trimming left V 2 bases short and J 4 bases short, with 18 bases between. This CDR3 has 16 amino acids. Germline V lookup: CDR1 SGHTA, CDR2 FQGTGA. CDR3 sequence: CASSLSTGWGLYEQYF. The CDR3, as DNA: TGTGCCAGCAGCTTATCGACGGGTTGGGGCTTGTACGAGCAGTACTTC.

In DNA form, the CDR3 reads TGCGCCAGCAGCTTGCGGTTTTCCGAGCAGTACTTC. This codes for CASSLRFSEQYF. The rearrangement uses TRBV5-1 and TRBJ2-7, with no clear D. In germline, CDR1 is SGHRS, CDR2 YFSETQ. This CDR3 is built from 12 residues. Trimming removed 1 base at V and 6 bases at J, with 8 bases between.

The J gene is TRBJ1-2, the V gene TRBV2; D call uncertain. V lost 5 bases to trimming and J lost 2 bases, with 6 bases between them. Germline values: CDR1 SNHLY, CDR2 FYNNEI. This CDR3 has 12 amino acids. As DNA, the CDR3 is TGTGCCAGCAGTCCCGAAAACTATGGCTACACCTTC. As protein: CASSPENYGYTF.

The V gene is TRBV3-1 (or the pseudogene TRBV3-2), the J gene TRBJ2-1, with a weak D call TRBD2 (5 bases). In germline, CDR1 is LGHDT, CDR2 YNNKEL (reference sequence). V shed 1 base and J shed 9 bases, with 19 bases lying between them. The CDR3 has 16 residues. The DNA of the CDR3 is TGTGCCAGCAGCCAAGGGGTTTCTAGCCTGCTCGGTGAGCAGTTCTTC. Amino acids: CASSQGVSSLLGEQFF.

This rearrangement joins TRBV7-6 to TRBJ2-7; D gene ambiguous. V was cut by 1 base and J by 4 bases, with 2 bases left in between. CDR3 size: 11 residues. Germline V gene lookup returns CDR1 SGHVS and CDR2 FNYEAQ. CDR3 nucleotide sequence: TGTGCCAGCAGCTTAGATTACGAGCAGTACTTC. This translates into CASSLDYEQYF.

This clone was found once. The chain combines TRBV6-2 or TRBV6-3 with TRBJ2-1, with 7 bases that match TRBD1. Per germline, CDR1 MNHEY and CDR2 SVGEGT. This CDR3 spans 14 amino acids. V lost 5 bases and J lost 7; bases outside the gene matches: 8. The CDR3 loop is CASSRGLVRNEQFF. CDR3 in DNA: TGTGCCAGCAGTAGGGGGCTGGTGAGAAATGAGCAGTTCTTC.

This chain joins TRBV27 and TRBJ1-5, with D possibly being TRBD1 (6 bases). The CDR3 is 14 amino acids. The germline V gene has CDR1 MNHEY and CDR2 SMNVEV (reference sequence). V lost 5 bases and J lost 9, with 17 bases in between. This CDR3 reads CASSEQGLWWPQHF. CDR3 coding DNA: TGTGCCAGCAGTGAACAGGGATTGTGGTGGCCCCAGCATTTT.

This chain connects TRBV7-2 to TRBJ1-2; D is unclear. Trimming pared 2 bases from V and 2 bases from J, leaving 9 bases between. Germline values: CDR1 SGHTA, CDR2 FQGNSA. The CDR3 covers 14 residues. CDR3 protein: CASSLRQENYGYTF. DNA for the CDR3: TGTGCCAGCAGCTTAAGGCAGGAAAACTATGGCTACACCTTC.

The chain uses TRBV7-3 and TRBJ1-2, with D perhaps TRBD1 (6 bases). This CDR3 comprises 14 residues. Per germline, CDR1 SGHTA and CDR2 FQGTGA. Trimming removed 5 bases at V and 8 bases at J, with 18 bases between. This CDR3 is CASSLNLQGGGYTF. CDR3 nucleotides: TGTGCCAGCAGCCTCAACCTACAGGGTGGCGGCTACACCTTC.

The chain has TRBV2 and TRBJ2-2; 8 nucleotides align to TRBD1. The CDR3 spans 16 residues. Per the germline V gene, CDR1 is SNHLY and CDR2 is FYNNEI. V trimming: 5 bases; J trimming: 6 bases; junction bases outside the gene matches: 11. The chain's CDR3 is CASSTIDRGTSGELFF. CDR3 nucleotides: TGTGCCAGCAGTACCATTGACAGGGGAACATCCGGGGAGCTGTTTTTT.

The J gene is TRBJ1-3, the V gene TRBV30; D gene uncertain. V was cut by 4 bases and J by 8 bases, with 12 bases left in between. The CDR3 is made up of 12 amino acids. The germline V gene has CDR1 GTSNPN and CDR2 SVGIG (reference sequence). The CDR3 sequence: CAWNTEAHTIYF. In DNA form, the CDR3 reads TGTGCCTGGAACACGGAGGCACACACCATATATTTT. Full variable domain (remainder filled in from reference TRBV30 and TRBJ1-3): SQTIHQWPATLVQPVGSPLSLECTVEGTSNPNLYWYRQAAGRGLQLLFYSVGIGQISSEVPQNLSASRPQDRQFILSSKKLLLSDSGFYLCAWNTEAHTIYFGEGSWLTVV.

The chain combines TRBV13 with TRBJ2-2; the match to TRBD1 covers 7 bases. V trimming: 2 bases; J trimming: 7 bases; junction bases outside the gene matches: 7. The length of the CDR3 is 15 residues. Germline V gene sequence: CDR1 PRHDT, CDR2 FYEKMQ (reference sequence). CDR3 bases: TGTGCCAGCAGCTTAACTAGGGGGCCGGTCGGGGAGCTGTTTTTT. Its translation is CASSLTRGPVGELFF.

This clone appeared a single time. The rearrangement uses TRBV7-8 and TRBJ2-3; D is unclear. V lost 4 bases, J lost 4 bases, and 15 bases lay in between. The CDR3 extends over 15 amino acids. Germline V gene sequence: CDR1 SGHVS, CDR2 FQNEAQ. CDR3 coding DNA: TGTGCCAGCAGCTCATCCGCCCGCAGGTCAGATACGCAGTATTTT. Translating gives CASSSSARRSDTQYF.

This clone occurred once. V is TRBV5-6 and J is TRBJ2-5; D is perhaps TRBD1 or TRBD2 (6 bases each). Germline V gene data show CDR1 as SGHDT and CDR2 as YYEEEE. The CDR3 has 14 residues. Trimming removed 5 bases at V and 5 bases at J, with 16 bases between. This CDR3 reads CASRNRDGGETQYF. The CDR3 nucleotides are TGTGCCAGCAGAAATAGGGACGGGGGCGAGACCCAGTACTTC.

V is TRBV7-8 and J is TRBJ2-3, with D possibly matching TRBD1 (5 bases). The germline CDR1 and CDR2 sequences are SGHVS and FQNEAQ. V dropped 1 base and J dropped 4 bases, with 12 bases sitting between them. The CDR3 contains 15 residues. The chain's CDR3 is CASSLVFLGPDTQYF. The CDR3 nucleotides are TGTGCCAGCAGCTTAGTGTTTCTGGGGCCAGATACGCAGTATTTT.

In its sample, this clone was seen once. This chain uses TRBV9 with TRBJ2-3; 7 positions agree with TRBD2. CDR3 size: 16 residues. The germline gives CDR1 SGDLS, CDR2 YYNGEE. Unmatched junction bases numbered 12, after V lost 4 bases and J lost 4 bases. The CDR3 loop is CASSLSNGGMADTQYF. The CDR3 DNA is TGTGCCAGCAGCCTCTCAAACGGGGGGATGGCAGATACGCAGTATTTT.

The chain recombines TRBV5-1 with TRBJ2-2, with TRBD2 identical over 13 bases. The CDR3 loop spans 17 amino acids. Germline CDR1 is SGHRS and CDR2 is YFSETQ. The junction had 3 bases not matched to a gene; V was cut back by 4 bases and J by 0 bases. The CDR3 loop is CASSHGTSGANTGELFF. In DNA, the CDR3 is TGCGCCAGCAGCCATGGGACTAGCGGGGCGAACACCGGGGAGCTGTTTTTT. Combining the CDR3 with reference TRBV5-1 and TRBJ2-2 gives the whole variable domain KAGVTQTPRYLIKTRGQQVTLSCSPISGHRSVSWYQQTPGQGLQFLFEYFSETQRNKGNFPGRFSGRQFSNSRSEMNVSTLELGDSALYLCASSHGTSGANTGELFFGEGSRLTVL.

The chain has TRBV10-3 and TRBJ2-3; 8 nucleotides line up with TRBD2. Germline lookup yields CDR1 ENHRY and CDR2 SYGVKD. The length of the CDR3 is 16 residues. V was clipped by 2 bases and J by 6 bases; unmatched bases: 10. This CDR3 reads CAISEGRGGPTDTQYF. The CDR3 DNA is TGTGCCATCAGTGAGGGACGGGGGGGTCCCACGGATACGCAGTATTTT.